This T cell receptor beta chain was sequenced in a study of T cell responses to AZD1222 COVID-19 vaccine. This CDR3 region has 14 residues. V shed 5 bases, J shed 7 bases, and the junction held 10 bases outside the gene matches. In germline, CDR1 is SGDLS, CDR2 YYNGEE. Note on this clone: The antigen remains undetermined.

Profiled with immunoSEQ multiplex PCR; TCRdb holds only in-frame clones, not every one. The table lists approximately 190,000 clones, around 94% of them singletons, with less than 4% in the top ten. Findings and caveats of the study: There were vaccine-associated CD4 TCRs across spike, dominant at 160-218 and 743-854. Nearly half of spike-specific TCRs reportedly go after variant regions that carry no mutations. Vaccination with two AZD1222 doses was followed by a rise in Spike-specific TCR breadth and depth. Donors skewed white British and female; clonal diversity was possibly underestimated.

Sequencing was performed on peripheral blood, taken 28 days after the second dose of the MenACWY control vaccine. This chain links TRBV9 with TRBJ2-7; 9 bases agree with TRBD2. This sequence originates from an adult who received the MenACWY meningococcal vaccine as a control. The CDR3 DNA is TGTGCCAGCAGAGAGGGAGCGGGAGGATGGGAGCAGTACTTC. Translated, it gives CASREGAGGWEQYF.